What follows describes a single TCR beta chain. With 11 bases clipped from V and 6 bases from J, the junction kept 6 bases outside the gene matches. CDR1 MNHEY and CDR2 SVGAGI come from the germline V gene. The CDR3 runs 12 residues. Produced via immunoSEQ multiplex PCR; TCRdb's table is partial and in-frame only. This sample yields 100,000 to 150,000 clones, of which 80% to 90% are seen a single time; approximately 1.3% belongs to the top ten. This specimen comes from a study of T cell responses to AZD1222 COVID-19 vaccine. Here the sequenced sample was peripheral blood, taken on day 0 of AZD1222 vaccination. The rearrangement links TRBV6-5 to TRBJ2-2; TRBD1 matches 7 bases. The TCR sequence derives from an adult in good health. This chain's CDR3 is CAGYTGAGELFF. In DNA form, the CDR3 reads TGTGCCGGATACACAGGGGCCGGGGAGCTGTTTTTT.